The rows below give T cell receptor beta chains drawn from one sample of a study of cytomegalovirus exposure and HLA in healthy donors. Sequencing used immunoSEQ multiplex PCR; TCRdb keeps in-frame clones, though not all of them. The repertoire includes about 170,000 clones, over 60% of them detected once, and 0.65% to 0.85% sits in the top ten. The sequenced sample consisted of PBMCs. The source is a female donor in good health and CMV-seronegative. Both conserved end residues are part of each CDR3. A D gene is named only where the DNA matches it firmly. Size values are once, few and many counts, or a class for expanded clones, and some rows have none.

size: .; D: .; length: 15; V: TRBV27; J: TRBJ1-5; CDR3: CASSLSGIGNQPQHF; DNA: TGTGCCAGCAGTTTATCCGGGATTGGCAATCAGCCCCAGCATTTT
size: .; D: TRBD1; length: 15; V: TRBV7-9; J: TRBJ2-1; CDR3: CASSSRTGQWDEQFF; DNA: TGTGCCAGCAGCTCCCGGACAGGGCAGTGGGATGAGCAGTTCTTC
size: .; D: TRBD2; length: 15; V: TRBV6-6; J: TRBJ2-4; CDR3: CASRSLAGGENIQYF; DNA: TGTGCCAGCAGATCACTAGCGGGAGGGGAAAACATTCAGTACTTC
size: .; D: .; length: 13; V: TRBV2; J: TRBJ1-1; CDR3: CASSAGENTEAFF; DNA: TGTGCCAGCAGTGCGGGGGAGAACACTGAAGCTTTCTTT
size: .; D: .; length: 15; V: TRBV19; J: TRBJ1-6; CDR3: CASSLHGGNNSPLHF; DNA: TGTGCCAGTAGCCTACATGGGGGGAATAATTCACCCCTCCACTTT
size: .; D: .; length: 15; V: TRBV18; J: TRBJ1-2; CDR3: CASSTGRAQNYGYTF; DNA: TGTGCCAGCTCTACCGGCAGGGCCCAAAACTATGGCTACACCTTC
size: .; D: .; length: 13; V: TRBV6-1; J: TRBJ1-2; CDR3: CASRDNSNYGYTF; DNA: TGTGCCAGCCGAGACAACTCTAACTATGGCTACACCTTC
size: .; D: .; length: 12; V: TRBV11-2; J: TRBJ2-7; CDR3: CASSENSYEQYF; DNA: TGTGCCAGCAGCGAAAACAGCTACGAGCAGTACTTC
size: .; D: .; length: 14; V: TRBV13; J: TRBJ2-2; CDR3: CASSLQGGTGELFF; DNA: TGTGCCAGCAGCTTGCAGGGAGGCACCGGGGAGCTGTTTTTT
size: .; D: TRBD2; length: 13; V: TRBV11-1; J: TRBJ2-3; CDR3: CASSPGQGGAQYF; DNA: TGTGCCAGCAGCCCTGGCCAGGGAGGGGCGCAGTATTTT
size: once; D: .; length: 16; V: TRBV6-6; J: TRBJ2-5; CDR3: CASSYSRGRSGETQYF; DNA: TGTGCCAGCAGTTACTCGAGAGGCCGCTCAGGGGAGACCCAGTACTTC
size: .; D: TRBD1; length: 15; V: TRBV10-3; J: TRBJ2-2; CDR3: CAIRDRDTGAGELFF; DNA: TGTGCCATCAGAGACAGGGATACGGGTGCCGGGGAGCTGTTTTTT
size: .; D: TRBD1; length: 13; V: TRBV5-4; J: TRBJ1-2; CDR3: CASSLGQNYGYTF; DNA: TGTGCCAGCAGTTTGGGACAGAACTATGGCTACACCTTC
size: .; D: .; length: 16; V: TRBV4-1; J: TRBJ2-7; CDR3: CASSQDWRALLGEQYF; DNA: TGCGCCAGCAGCCAAGACTGGCGGGCTCTTCTTGGCGAGCAGTACTTC
size: .; D: .; length: 15; V: TRBV5-6; J: TRBJ2-2; CDR3: CASSFWQVNTGELFF; DNA: TGTGCCAGCAGCTTCTGGCAGGTTAACACCGGGGAGCTGTTTTTT
size: .; D: TRBD1; length: 15; V: TRBV28; J: TRBJ2-7; CDR3: CASKTIGTGPYEQYF; DNA: TGTGCCAGCAAAACTATCGGGACAGGGCCCTACGAGCAGTACTTC
size: once; D: .; length: 14; V: TRBV28; J: TRBJ2-7; CDR3: CASSLRGGDYEQYF; DNA: TGTGCCAGCAGTTTAAGAGGCGGGGATTACGAGCAGTACTTC
size: .; D: .; length: 13; V: TRBV5-8; J: TRBJ1-2; CDR3: CASSLVVGRGYTF; DNA: TGTGCCAGCAGCTTGGTAGTGGGCAGAGGCTACACCTTC
size: .; D: TRBD1; length: 15; V: TRBV7-9; J: TRBJ1-2; CDR3: CASSLGQGIEYGYTF; DNA: TGTGCCAGCAGCTTAGGACAGGGGATAGAGTATGGCTACACCTTC
size: .; D: TRBD1; length: 14; V: TRBV5-4; J: TRBJ2-5; CDR3: CASSWTGGGETQYF; DNA: TGTGCCAGCAGCTGGACAGGGGGCGGAGAGACCCAGTACTTC
size: once; D: .; length: 15; V: TRBV29-1; J: TRBJ2-2; CDR3: CSVEEGTTSTGELFF; DNA: TGCAGCGTTGAAGAAGGGACAACCTCCACCGGGGAGCTGTTTTTT
size: .; D: TRBD2; length: 15; V: TRBV5-1; J: TRBJ2-5; CDR3: CASRFSGALQETQYF; DNA: TGCGCCAGCAGGTTTAGCGGGGCCCTCCAAGAGACCCAGTACTTC
size: .; D: .; length: 17; V: TRBV23-1; J: TRBJ2-7; CDR3: CASSRWPPDRPSYEQYF; DNA: TGCGCCAGCAGTCGCTGGCCTCCGGACAGACCCTCCTACGAGCAGTACTTC
size: .; D: .; length: 15; V: TRBV9; J: TRBJ2-7; CDR3: CASSVANTGFHEQYF; DNA: TGTGCCAGCAGCGTAGCCAACACAGGGTTTCACGAGCAGTACTTC
size: .; D: .; length: 15; V: TRBV7-3; J: TRBJ2-3; CDR3: CASSQGLGFTDTQYF; DNA: TGTGCCAGCAGCCAGGGTTTGGGGTTCACAGATACGCAGTATTTT
size: .; D: .; length: 12; V: TRBV29-1; J: TRBJ1-1; CDR3: CSGQQGNTEAFF; DNA: TGCAGCGGACAACAGGGGAACACTGAAGCTTTCTTT
size: .; D: .; length: 13; V: TRBV6-5; J: TRBJ2-7; CDR3: CASSYSRGNEQYF; DNA: TGTGCCAGCAGTTACTCCCGGGGGAACGAGCAGTACTTC
size: .; D: TRBD2; length: 15; V: TRBV7-2; J: TRBJ2-3; CDR3: CASSLATHLAGAPYF; DNA: TGTGCCAGCAGCTTAGCTACCCATCTAGCGGGGGCTCCATATTTT
size: .; D: TRBD2; length: 15; V: TRBV6-1; J: TRBJ2-7; CDR3: CASRGLGLAGVEQYF; DNA: TGTGCCAGCAGAGGACTGGGACTAGCGGGAGTGGAGCAGTACTTC
size: few; D: .; length: 13; V: TRBV2; J: TRBJ1-1; CDR3: CASIKTENTEAFF; DNA: TGTGCCAGCATCAAGACAGAGAACACTGAAGCTTTCTTT
size: .; D: .; length: 16; V: TRBV5-4; J: TRBJ2-4; CDR3: CASSFFAGSTKNSQYF; DNA: TGTGCCAGCAGCTTTTTTGCCGGGAGTACCAAAAACAGTCAGTACTTC
size: .; D: .; length: 14; V: TRBV12-5; J: TRBJ2-5; CDR3: CASGGWADQETQYF; DNA: TGTGCTAGTGGTGGTTGGGCAGATCAAGAGACCCAGTACTTC
size: .; D: TRBD2; length: 17; V: TRBV29-1; J: TRBJ2-4; CDR3: CSVSLAGGVLAKNSQYF; DNA: TGCAGCGTTAGCCTAGCGGGGGGCGTTCTAGCCAAAAACAGTCAGTACTTC
size: once; D: TRBD2; length: 16; V: TRBV5-1; J: TRBJ2-1; CDR3: CASSLDPSGSRNEQFF; DNA: TGCGCCAGCAGCTTGGATCCTAGCGGGAGTAGGAATGAGCAGTTCTTC
size: once; D: .; length: 12; V: TRBV30; J: TRBJ2-4; CDR3: CAWSVAGRIQYF; DNA: TGTGCCTGGAGTGTGGCAGGGAGGATTCAGTACTTC
size: .; D: TRBD1; length: 15; V: TRBV5-4; J: TRBJ1-1; CDR3: CASSSPGQGHTEAFF; DNA: TGTGCCAGCAGCTCACCCGGACAGGGGCACACTGAAGCTTTCTTT
size: .; D: .; length: 11; V: TRBV2; J: TRBJ1-1; CDR3: CASRAGFWAFF; DNA: TGTGCCAGCAGGGCAGGGTTCTGGGCTTTCTTT
size: few; D: .; length: 13; V: TRBV15; J: TRBJ2-7; CDR3: CATSRGTDYEQYF; DNA: TGTGCCACCAGCAGAGGGACAGACTACGAGCAGTACTTC
size: .; D: TRBD1; length: 15; V: TRBV2; J: TRBJ1-3; CDR3: CASRDMFGRGRTLYF; DNA: TGTGCCAGCAGGGACATGTTCGGTAGGGGGCGCACCCTATATTTT
size: few; D: TRBD1; length: 17; V: TRBV5-6; J: TRBJ2-1; CDR3: CASSPTGNVGSYNEQFF; DNA: TGTGCCAGCAGCCCGACAGGGAATGTAGGCTCCTACAATGAGCAGTTCTTC
size: once; D: .; length: 13; V: TRBV28; J: TRBJ2-7; CDR3: CASTPTVPYEQYF; DNA: TGTGCCAGCACTCCGACAGTTCCCTACGAGCAGTACTTC
size: few; D: .; length: 15; V: TRBV9; J: TRBJ1-6; CDR3: CASSVATAYNSPLHF; DNA: TGTGCCAGCAGCGTAGCAACAGCCTACAATTCACCCCTCCACTTT
size: .; D: .; length: 12; V: TRBV6-6; J: TRBJ1-1; CDR3: CASSYEAGKAFF; DNA: TGTGCCAGCAGTTACGAGGCAGGGAAAGCTTTCTTT
size: .; D: .; length: 13; V: TRBV10-3; J: TRBJ2-7; CDR3: CAKWRVHSYEQYF; DNA: TGTGCCAAATGGAGGGTTCACTCCTACGAGCAGTACTTC
size: many; D: .; length: 15; V: TRBV4-1; J: TRBJ1-1; CDR3: CASRTTVALNTEAFF; DNA: TGCGCCAGCAGAACGACAGTTGCCTTGAACACTGAAGCTTTCTTT
size: .; D: TRBD2; length: 16; V: TRBV15; J: TRBJ2-3; CDR3: CATSRDLAGGTDTQYF; DNA: TGTGCCACCAGCAGAGATCTAGCGGGAGGTACAGATACGCAGTATTTT
size: .; D: .; length: 14; V: TRBV6-6; J: TRBJ2-2; CDR3: CASSSRGNTGELFF; DNA: TGTGCCAGCAGTTCACGGGGGAACACCGGGGAGCTGTTTTTT
size: .; D: .; length: 14; V: TRBV6-5; J: TRBJ1-2; CDR3: CASSYSTDIYGYTF; DNA: TGTGCCAGCAGTTACTCGACAGATATTTATGGCTACACCTTC
size: .; D: TRBD2; length: 16; V: TRBV5-4; J: TRBJ2-1; CDR3: CASSEGTSGRGNEQFF; DNA: TGTGCCAGCAGCGAAGGGACTAGCGGGAGAGGCAATGAGCAGTTCTTC
size: .; D: .; length: 13; V: TRBV7-2; J: TRBJ1-3; CDR3: CASSLDRGNTIYF; DNA: TGTGCCAGCAGCTTAGATCGGGGAAACACCATATATTTT
size: .; D: .; length: 13; V: TRBV6-5; J: TRBJ2-3; CDR3: CASSYSRYDTQYF; DNA: TGTGCCAGCAGTTACTCGAGGTACGATACGCAGTATTTT
size: .; D: .; length: 18; V: TRBV4-1; J: TRBJ2-1; CDR3: CASSQDYRVGSSYNEQFF; DNA: TGCGCCAGCAGCCAAGATTACAGGGTTGGGAGCTCCTACAATGAGCAGTTCTTC
size: .; D: TRBD1; length: 13; V: TRBV6-6; J: TRBJ2-7; CDR3: CASRPTGGYEQYF; DNA: TGTGCCAGCAGACCGACAGGGGGCTACGAGCAGTACTTC
size: .; D: .; length: 12; V: TRBV7-6; J: TRBJ2-5; CDR3: CASSRLFETQYF; DNA: TGTGCCAGCAGCCGTCTATTCGAGACCCAGTACTTC
size: .; D: .; length: 16; V: TRBV6-1; J: TRBJ1-2; CDR3: CASSKDPGGGIYGYTF; DNA: TGTGCCAGCAGTAAAGACCCCGGGGGGGGTATCTATGGCTACACCTTC
size: .; D: TRBD2; length: 16; V: TRBV11-3; J: TRBJ2-3; CDR3: CASSLLAGGATDTQYF; DNA: TGTGCCAGCAGCTTGCTAGCGGGAGGAGCCACAGATACGCAGTATTTT